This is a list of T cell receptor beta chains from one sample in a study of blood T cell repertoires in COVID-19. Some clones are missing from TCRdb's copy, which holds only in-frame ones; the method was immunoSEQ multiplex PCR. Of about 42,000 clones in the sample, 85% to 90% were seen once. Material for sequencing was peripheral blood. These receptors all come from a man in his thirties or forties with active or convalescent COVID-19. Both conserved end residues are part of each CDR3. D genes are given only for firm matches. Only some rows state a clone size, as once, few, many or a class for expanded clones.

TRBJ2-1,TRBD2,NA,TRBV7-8,TGTGCCAGCAGCCCAGATAGGCGGCTAGCGGGAGCACATGAGCAGTTCTTC,CASSPDRRLAGAHEQFF
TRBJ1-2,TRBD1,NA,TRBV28,TGTGCCAGCAGCCTAGGGGGCGCGATATATGGCTACACCTTC,CASSLGGAIYGYTF
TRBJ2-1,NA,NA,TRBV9,TGTGCCAGCAGCGTAGCTGGACAGCAAGCGGAGCAGTTCTTC,CASSVAGQQAEQFF
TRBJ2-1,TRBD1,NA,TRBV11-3,TGTGCCAGCAGCTTAGACCCCCAGGGGGTTGAGCAGTTCTTC,CASSLDPQGVEQFF
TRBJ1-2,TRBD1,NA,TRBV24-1,TGTGCCACCAGTGAGCCGGGACAGGGGGCCTATGGCTACACCTTC,CATSEPGQGAYGYTF
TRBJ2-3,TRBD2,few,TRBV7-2,TGTGCCAGCAGCTTAGCGCGGTTAGCGGGAGGGACCGATACGCAGTATTTT,CASSLARLAGGTDTQYF
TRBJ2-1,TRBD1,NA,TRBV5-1,TGCGCCAGCAGCGCGGGACAGGTCTACAATGAGCAGTTCTTC,CASSAGQVYNEQFF
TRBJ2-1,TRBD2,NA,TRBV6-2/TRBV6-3,TGTGCCAGCAGCCGACTAGCGGGAGTCTCCAATGAGCAGTTCTTC,CASSRLAGVSNEQFF
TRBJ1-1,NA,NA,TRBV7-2,TGTGCCACCTTTCCACCGGGACATTCGAACACTGAAGCTTTCTTT,CATFPPGHSNTEAFF
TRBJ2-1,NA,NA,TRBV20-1,TGCAGTGCTAGTCATAGCGAGACCTACAATGAGCAGTTCTTC,CSASHSETYNEQFF
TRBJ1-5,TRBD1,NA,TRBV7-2,TGTGCCAGCAGCTCGGACAGGTCTGGCAATCAGCCCCAGCATTTT,CASSSDRSGNQPQHF
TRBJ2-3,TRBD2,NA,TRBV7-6,TGTGCCAGCAGCTTAGTCCCTAGCGGGGCCCTCACAGATACGCAGTATTTT,CASSLVPSGALTDTQYF
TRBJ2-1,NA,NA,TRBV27,TGTGCCAGCAGTTCCCTTCTTCGGAGCTCCTACAATGAGCAGTTCTTC,CASSSLLRSSYNEQFF
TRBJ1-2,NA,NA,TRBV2,TGTGCCAGCAGTGAATCGGGACTCAACTATGGCTACACCTTC,CASSESGLNYGYTF
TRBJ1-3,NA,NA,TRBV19,TGTGCCAGTAGTATAGCGGGACACCGCTCTGGAAACACCATATATTTT,CASSIAGHRSGNTIYF
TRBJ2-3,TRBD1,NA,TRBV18,TGTGCCAGCTCAGCACAAGGACAGGCACGCATCCGCACAGATACGCAGTATTTT,CASSAQGQARIRTDTQYF
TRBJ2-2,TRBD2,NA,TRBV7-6,TGTGCCAGCAGCTTATTAGCGGGGGGCCATACCGGGGAGCTGTTTTTT,CASSLLAGGHTGELFF
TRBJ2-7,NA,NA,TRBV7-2,TGTGCCAGCAGCACCTCCCCGCGGATGAGATCCTACGAGCAGTACTTC,CASSTSPRMRSYEQYF
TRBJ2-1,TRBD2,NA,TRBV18,TGTGCCAGCTCACCGGGACTAGTGGGTTGGAATGAGCAGTTCTTC,CASSPGLVGWNEQFF
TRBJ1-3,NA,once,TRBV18,TGTGCCAGCTCACCACCGTACAGGAGTGGAAACACCATATATTTT,CASSPPYRSGNTIYF
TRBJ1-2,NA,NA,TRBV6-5,TGTGCCAGCCGGGGGGGGGACAACTATGGCTACACCTTC,CASRGGDNYGYTF